This T cell receptor beta chain was sequenced in a study of shared clonotypes between healthy human individuals. At the level of the study: Each donor contributed plates that comprised three CD4 naive, three CD4 memory, two CD8 naive and one CD8 memory. Study-level results: What naive subsets generally showed was a larger estimated richness than memory subsets showed. Clonotypes not shared had lower generation probabilities than those common to all four donors.

V was cut by 3 bases and J by 0 bases, with 18 bases left in between. The CDR3 runs to 19 residues. Per germline, CDR1 MDHEN and CDR2 SYDVKM. Each PCR replicate from the sorted subsets contained about 200 ng DNA, which is tens of thousands of T cell genomes. The table came from immunoSEQ multiplex PCR; TCRdb's copy has only in-frame clones and leaves some out. The sample includes over a million clones, approximately 97% of them seen just once. A remark on this clone: Antigen unknown.

Sequenced material: naive CD4+ T cells sorted from blood. The subset is: CD45RA+ positively selected. The chain links TRBV28 to TRBJ2-6; D may be TRBD1 or TRBD2 (5 bases each). This sequence originates from a man aged 25 to 40 in good health. As DNA, the CDR3 is TGTGCCAGCAGTTTTATTCCGGGACGGACTCACTCTGGGGCCAACGTCCTGACTTTC. Amino acid sequence: CASSFIPGRTHSGANVLTF. Full variable domain (rest looked up from reference TRBV28 and TRBJ2-6): DVKVTQSSRYLVKRTGEKVFLECVQDMDHENMFWYRQDPGLGLRLIYFSYDVKMKEKGDIPEGYSVSREKKERFSLILESASTNQTSMYLCASSFIPGRTHSGANVLTFGAGSRLTVL.